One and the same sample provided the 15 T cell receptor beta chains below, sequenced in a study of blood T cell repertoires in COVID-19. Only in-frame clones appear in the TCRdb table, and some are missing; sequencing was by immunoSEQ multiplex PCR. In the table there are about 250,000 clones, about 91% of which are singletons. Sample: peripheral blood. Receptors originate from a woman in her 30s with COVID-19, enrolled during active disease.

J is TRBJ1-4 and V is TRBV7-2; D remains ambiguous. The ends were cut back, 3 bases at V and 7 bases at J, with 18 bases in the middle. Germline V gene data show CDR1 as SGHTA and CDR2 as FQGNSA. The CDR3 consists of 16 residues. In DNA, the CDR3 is TGTGCCAGCAGCTTGGACCCCCGGGAGGCAACTGAAAAACTGTTTTTT. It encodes CASSLDPREATEKLFF.

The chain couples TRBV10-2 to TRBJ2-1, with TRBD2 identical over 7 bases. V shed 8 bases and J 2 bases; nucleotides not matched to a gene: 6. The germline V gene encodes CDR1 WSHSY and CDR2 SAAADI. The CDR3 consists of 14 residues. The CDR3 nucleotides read TGCGCCAGCGGGCGGGCGGGGGCCTACAATGAGCAGTTCTTC. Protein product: CASGRAGAYNEQFF.

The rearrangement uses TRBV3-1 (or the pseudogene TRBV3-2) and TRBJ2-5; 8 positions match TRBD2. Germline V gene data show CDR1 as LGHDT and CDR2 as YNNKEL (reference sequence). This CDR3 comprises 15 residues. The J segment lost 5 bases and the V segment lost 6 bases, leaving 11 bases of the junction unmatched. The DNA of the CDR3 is TGTGCCAGCAGTCGCTACATTAGCGGGGAGGAGACCCAGTACTTC. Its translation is CASSRYISGEETQYF.

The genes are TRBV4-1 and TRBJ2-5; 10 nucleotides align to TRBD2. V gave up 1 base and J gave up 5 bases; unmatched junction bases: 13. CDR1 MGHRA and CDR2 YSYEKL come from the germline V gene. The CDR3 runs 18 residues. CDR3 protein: CASSQALGGAGGQETQYF. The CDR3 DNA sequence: TGCGCCAGCAGCCAAGCCCTTGGCGGAGCGGGGGGGCAGGAGACCCAGTACTTC.

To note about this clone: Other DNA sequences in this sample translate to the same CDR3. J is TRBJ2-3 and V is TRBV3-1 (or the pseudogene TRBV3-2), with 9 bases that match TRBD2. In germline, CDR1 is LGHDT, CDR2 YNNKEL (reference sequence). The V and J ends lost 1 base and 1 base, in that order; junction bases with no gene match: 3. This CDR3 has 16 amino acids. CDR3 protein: CASSQALAGGTDTQYF. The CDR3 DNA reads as TGTGCCAGCAGCCAAGCACTAGCGGGCGGCACAGATACGCAGTATTTT.

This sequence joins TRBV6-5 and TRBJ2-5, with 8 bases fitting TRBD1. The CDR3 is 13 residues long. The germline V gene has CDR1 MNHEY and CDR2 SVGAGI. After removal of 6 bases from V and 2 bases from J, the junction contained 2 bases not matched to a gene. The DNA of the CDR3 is TGTGCCAGCAGGAGGACAGGGCAAGAGACCCAGTACTTC. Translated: CASRRTGQETQYF.

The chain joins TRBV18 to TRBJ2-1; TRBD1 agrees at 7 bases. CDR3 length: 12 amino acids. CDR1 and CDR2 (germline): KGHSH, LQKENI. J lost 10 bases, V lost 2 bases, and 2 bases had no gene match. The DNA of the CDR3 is TGTGCCAGCTCACCAGGGGGACAGGAGCAGTTCTTC. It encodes CASSPGGQEQFF.

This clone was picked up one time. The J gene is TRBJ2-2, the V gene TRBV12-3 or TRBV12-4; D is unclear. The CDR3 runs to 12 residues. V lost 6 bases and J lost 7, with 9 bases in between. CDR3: CASRTGVGELFF. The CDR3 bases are TGTGCCAGCAGGACCGGAGTCGGGGAGCTGTTTTTT.

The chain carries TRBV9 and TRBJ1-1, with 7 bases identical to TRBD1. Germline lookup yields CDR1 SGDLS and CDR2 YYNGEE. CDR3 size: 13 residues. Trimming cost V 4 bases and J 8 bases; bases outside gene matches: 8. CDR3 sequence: CASSRQGHAEAFF. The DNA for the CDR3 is TGTGCCAGCAGCAGACAGGGCCATGCGGAAGCTTTCTTT.

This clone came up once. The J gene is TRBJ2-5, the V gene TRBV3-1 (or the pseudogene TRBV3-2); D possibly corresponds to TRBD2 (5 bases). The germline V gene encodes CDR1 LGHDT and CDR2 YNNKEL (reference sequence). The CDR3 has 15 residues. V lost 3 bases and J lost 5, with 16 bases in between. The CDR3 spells CASSQARGWVETQYF. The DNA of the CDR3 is TGTGCCAGCAGCCAGGCTCGAGGGTGGGTGGAGACCCAGTACTTC.

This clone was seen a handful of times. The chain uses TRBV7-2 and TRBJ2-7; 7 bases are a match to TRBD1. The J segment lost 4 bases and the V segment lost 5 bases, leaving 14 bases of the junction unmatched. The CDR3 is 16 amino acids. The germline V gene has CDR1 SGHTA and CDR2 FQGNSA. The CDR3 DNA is TGTGCCAGCAGCCTGGGGACAGCGCCCGCCGATTACGAGCAGTACTTC. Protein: CASSLGTAPADYEQYF.

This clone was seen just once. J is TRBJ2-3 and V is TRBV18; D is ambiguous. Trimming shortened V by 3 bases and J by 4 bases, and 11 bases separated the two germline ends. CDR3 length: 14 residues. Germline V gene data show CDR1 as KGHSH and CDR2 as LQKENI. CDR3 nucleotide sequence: TGTGCCAGCTCACCCCGTGGGCCCCCAGATACGCAGTATTTT. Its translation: CASSPRGPPDTQYF.

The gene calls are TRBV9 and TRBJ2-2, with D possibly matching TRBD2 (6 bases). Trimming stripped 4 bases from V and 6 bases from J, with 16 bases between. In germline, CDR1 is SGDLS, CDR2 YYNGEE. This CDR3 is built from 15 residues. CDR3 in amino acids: CASSRGLSSAGELFF. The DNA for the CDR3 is TGTGCCAGCAGCCGGGGACTCAGCTCCGCCGGGGAGCTGTTTTTT. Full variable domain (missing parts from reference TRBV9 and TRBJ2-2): DSGVTQTPKHLITATGQRVTLRCSPRSGDLSVYWYQQSLDQGLQFLIQYYNGEERAKGNILERFSAQQFPDLHSELNLSSLELGDSALYFCASSRGLSSAGELFFGEGSRLTVL.

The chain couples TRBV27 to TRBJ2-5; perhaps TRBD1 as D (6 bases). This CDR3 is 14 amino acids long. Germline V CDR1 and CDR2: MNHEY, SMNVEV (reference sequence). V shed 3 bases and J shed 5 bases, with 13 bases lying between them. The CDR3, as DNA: TGTGCCAGCAGTTTTGGGGGCGCAGGGGAGACCCAGTACTTC. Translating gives CASSFGGAGETQYF.

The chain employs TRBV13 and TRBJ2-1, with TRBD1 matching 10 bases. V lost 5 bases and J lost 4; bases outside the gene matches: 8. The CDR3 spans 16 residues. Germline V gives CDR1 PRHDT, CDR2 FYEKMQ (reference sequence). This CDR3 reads CASSQGTGARYNEQFF. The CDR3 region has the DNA TGTGCCAGCAGCCAAGGGACAGGGGCGCGGTACAATGAGCAGTTCTTC.